These 20 T cell receptor beta chains were all obtained from the same sample, sequenced in a study of cytomegalovirus exposure and HLA in healthy donors. The study ran its PCR with 60 Vbeta and 13 Jbeta primers. Here immunoSEQ multiplex PCR was the method, and the copy in TCRdb shows in-frame clones only, minus some. The table has 75,000 or so clones, around 70% seen once. Material: PBMCs. Receptors were obtained from a woman aged 25-40 years in good health and CMV-seropositive.

The chain links TRBV11-3 to TRBJ2-5; 8 positions match TRBD2. The CDR3 consists of 14 residues. Unmatched junction bases numbered 6, after V lost 5 bases and J lost 4 bases. Per germline, CDR1 SGHNT and CDR2 YENEEA. The CDR3 loop is CASSPAGGPETQYF. The CDR3 DNA follows: TGTGCCAGCAGCCCGGCGGGAGGACCAGAGACCCAGTACTTC.

The sample holds a few counts of this clone. This chain joins TRBV11-2 and TRBJ1-1, with TRBD1 matching 10 bases. This CDR3 comprises 12 residues. Germline CDR1 SGHAT, CDR2 FQNNGV. V was pared by 4 bases and J by 9 bases, with 2 bases of the junction left unmatched. This CDR3 is CASSWGQGQAFF. The CDR3 region has the DNA TGTGCCAGCAGCTGGGGACAGGGGCAAGCTTTCTTT.

The chain joins TRBV4-3 to TRBJ2-5; 10 positions match TRBD1. Germline loops: CDR1 LGHNA, CDR2 YSLEER. V shed 0 bases and J 1 base; nucleotides not matched to a gene: 8. There are 18 residues in the CDR3. The CDR3 reads CASSQDPGGDRGQETQYF. The CDR3 region has the DNA TGCGCCAGCAGCCAAGATCCGGGAGGGGACAGGGGCCAAGAGACCCAGTACTTC.

The rearrangement uses TRBV15 and TRBJ2-2; the D is unclear. The germline V and J ends were trimmed by 3 bases and 6 bases, with 8 bases remaining between them. Per germline, CDR1 LNHNV and CDR2 YYDKDF (reference sequence). There are 13 residues in the CDR3. The CDR3 DNA sequence: TGTGCCACCAGCAGTGCAAGCGCCGGGGAGCTGTTTTTT. Protein: CATSSASAGELFF.

The chain links TRBV4-3 to TRBJ2-1; the D gene is possibly TRBD1 (6 bases). The length of the CDR3 is 15 residues. In germline, CDR1 is LGHNA, CDR2 YSLEER. The germline V and J ends were trimmed by 0 bases and 5 bases, with 11 bases remaining between them. In nucleotides, the CDR3 is TGCGCCAGCAGCCAAGATCCGGACAGCGACAATGAGCAGTTCTTC. As protein: CASSQDPDSDNEQFF.

The chain carries TRBV27 and TRBJ1-2; 8 nucleotides line up with TRBD1. Trimming removed 2 bases from V and 11 bases from J; junction bases left unmatched: 7. Germline-derived CDR1 and CDR2 are MNHEY and SMNVEV (reference sequence). The CDR3 length is 13 residues. The CDR3 region has the DNA TGTGCCAGCAGTTTAATGGCAGGGGGCTGGTACACCTTC. This encodes CASSLMAGGWYTF.

The chain is built from TRBV4-1 and TRBJ1-1; D ambiguous. The V gene lost 6 bases and the J gene lost 5 bases, with 16 bases spanning the gap. This CDR3 comprises 14 residues. The germline V gene has CDR1 MGHRA and CDR2 YSYEKL. The DNA for the CDR3 is TGCGCCAGCAGTACGACCGGGAAGAAAACTGAAGCTTTCTTT. Protein: CASSTTGKKTEAFF.

This chain uses TRBV10-3 with TRBJ1-1; the D is unclear. V was pared by 0 bases and J by 7 bases, with 12 bases between. The CDR3 runs 14 residues. Germline lookup yields CDR1 ENHRY and CDR2 SYGVKD. The CDR3 loop reads CAISESRESSEAFF. In DNA form, the CDR3 reads TGTGCCATCAGTGAGTCCCGGGAATCGAGTGAAGCTTTCTTT.

The CDR3 DNA reads as TGTGCCAGCACAAGAGTGGATAGGCGGAACTACGAGCAGTACTTC. Its protein is CASTRVDRRNYEQYF. The V call is TRBV27, the J call TRBJ2-7; D not certain. The V end lost 7 bases, the J end lost 3 bases, and 19 bases lay between the germline ends. The CDR3 runs 15 residues. Per the germline V gene, CDR1 is MNHEY and CDR2 is SMNVEV (reference sequence).

The V gene is TRBV6-1, the J gene TRBJ1-4; possible D gene TRBD1, 5 bases. The CDR3 totals 15 residues. The ends were cut back, 5 bases at V and 5 bases at J, with 15 bases in the middle. Germline V gene sequence: CDR1 MNHNS, CDR2 SASEGT. The CDR3 DNA reads as TGTGCCAGCAGTCGCGGGACCCCCGAAAATGAAAAACTGTTTTTT. Protein product: CASSRGTPENEKLFF.

J is TRBJ2-1 and V is TRBV6-5, with D unresolved. The V end was cut by 4 bases, the J end by 6 bases, with 10 bases between. Germline-derived CDR1 and CDR2 are MNHEY and SVGAGI. The CDR3 is 13 residues long. The CDR3 DNA reads as TGTGCCAGCAGTTCCCACTTGTCCAATGAGCAGTTCTTC. As protein: CASSSHLSNEQFF.

The J gene is TRBJ1-1, the V gene TRBV30; 8 positions match TRBD1. V lost 7 bases to trimming and J lost 0 bases; unmatched junction nucleotides: 7. The germline V gene encodes CDR1 GTSNPN and CDR2 SVGIG (reference sequence). The CDR3 is made up of 14 amino acids. Written as DNA, the CDR3 is TGTGCCTTAAGACAGGGGAACATGAACACTGAAGCTTTCTTT. Its translation: CALRQGNMNTEAFF.

CDR3 nucleotide sequence: TGTGCCAGCAGCTGGACAGGAACTAACTATGGCTACACCTTC. Translation gives CASSWTGTNYGYTF. The rearrangement links TRBV7-9 to TRBJ1-2; 7 nucleotides agree with TRBD1. Germline loops: CDR1 SEHNR, CDR2 FQNEAQ (reference sequence). The junction had 2 bases not matched to a gene; V was cut back by 4 bases and J by 0 bases. CDR3 length equals 14 residues.

The chain links TRBV4-3 to TRBJ2-1; TRBD2 aligns across 13 bases. The CDR3 length is 16 residues. The V gene end was trimmed by 2 bases and the J gene end by 8 bases; junction bases not matched to a gene: 6. Germline CDR1 LGHNA, CDR2 YSLEER. Written as DNA, the CDR3 is TGCGCCAGCAGCCAACTACTAGCGGGAGGGGGAGATGAGCAGTTCTTC. Residues: CASSQLLAGGGDEQFF.

J is TRBJ2-3 and V is TRBV4-3; 9 nucleotides line up with TRBD1. This CDR3 has 17 amino acids. V trimming: 4 bases; J trimming: 2 bases; junction bases outside the gene matches: 10. Germline CDR1 is LGHNA and CDR2 is YSLEER. CDR3 nucleotides: TGCGCCAGCAGCCTTTACCGGGACAGGGATTTCACAGATACGCAGTATTTT. This translates into CASSLYRDRDFTDTQYF.

The V call is TRBV30, the J call TRBJ1-3, with D perhaps matching TRBD1 (5 bases). V shed 1 base and J shed 4 bases, with 8 bases lying between them. Germline CDR1 is GTSNPN and CDR2 is SVGIG (reference sequence). The CDR3 extends over 13 amino acids. CDR3 region: CAWSGGAGNTIYF. The DNA of the CDR3 is TGTGCCTGGAGTGGGGGCGCCGGAAACACCATATATTTT.

The chain uses TRBV28 and TRBJ2-7; 8 bases agree with TRBD2. There are 15 residues in the CDR3. Germline trimming cut 6 bases from V and 7 bases from J; bases unmatched to any gene: 14. Germline values: CDR1 MDHEN, CDR2 SYDVKM. CDR3 residues: CASSLVTSAEGEQYF. In DNA, the CDR3 is TGTGCCAGCAGCCTCGTGACTAGCGCCGAGGGGGAGCAGTACTTC. The entire variable domain, with the rest obtained from reference TRBV28 and TRBJ2-7, is as follows: DVKVTQSSRYLVKRTGEKVFLECVQDMDHENMFWYRQDPGLGLRLIYFSYDVKMKEKGDIPEGYSVSREKKERFSLILESASTNQTSMYLCASSLVTSAEGEQYFGPGTRLTVT.

The chain joins TRBV29-1 to TRBJ2-5; D perhaps matches TRBD1 (5 bases). The CDR3 extends over 12 amino acids. Deletions cut 5 bases from V and 4 bases from J, with 11 bases between. Germline V gene lookup returns CDR1 SQVTM and CDR2 ANQGSEA. The CDR3 DNA follows: TGCAGCGTTCAGGGTCCGTCAGAGACCCAGTACTTC. It is translated as CSVQGPSETQYF.

The chain combines TRBV10-3 with TRBJ2-7, with 12 bases aligning to TRBD2. J gave up 3 bases and V 0 bases, and 9 bases lay outside the gene matches. The germline gives CDR1 ENHRY, CDR2 SYGVKD. This CDR3 has 18 residues. CDR3 sequence (DNA): TGTGCCATCAGTGAGTCTGCAGGACTAGCGGGAATCTTCTACGAGCAGTACTTC. As protein: CAISESAGLAGIFYEQYF.

The V gene is TRBV11-2, the J gene TRBJ2-1; 9 bases line up with TRBD2. The ends lost 5 bases at V and 7 bases at J; junction bases unmatched: 9. Germline CDR1 SGHAT, CDR2 FQNNGV. The CDR3 has 15 residues. DNA of the CDR3: TGTGCCAGCAGCAGACATAGCGGGAGAGGGAATGAGCAGTTCTTC. As protein: CASSRHSGRGNEQFF.